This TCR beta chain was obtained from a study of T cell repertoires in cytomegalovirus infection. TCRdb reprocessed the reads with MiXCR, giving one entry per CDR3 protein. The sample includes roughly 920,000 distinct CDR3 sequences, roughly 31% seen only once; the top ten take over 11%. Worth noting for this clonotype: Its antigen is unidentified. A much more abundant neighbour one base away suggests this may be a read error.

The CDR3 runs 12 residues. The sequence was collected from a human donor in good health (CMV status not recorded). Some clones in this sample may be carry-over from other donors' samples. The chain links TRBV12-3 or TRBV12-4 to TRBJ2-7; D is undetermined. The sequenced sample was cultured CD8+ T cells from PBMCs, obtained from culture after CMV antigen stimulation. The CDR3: CACSSTSYEQYF. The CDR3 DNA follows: TGTGCCTGCAGTTCGACCTCCTACGAGCAGTACTTC.